These T cell receptor beta chains were read from a single sample in a study of OX40 agonist ivuxolimab in advanced cancers. TCRdb's copy holds only in-frame clones and misses some; the assay was immunoSEQ multiplex PCR. Counted here are tens of thousands of clones, about 90% occurring once; the ten biggest clones make up 8% to 10%. Here the sequenced sample was CD4+ or CD8+ T cells sorted from blood, taken in a trial of the OX40 agonist ivuxolimab. The source is an adult with an advanced solid tumor such as melanoma, head and neck, liver or kidney cancer. CDR3s include the opening cysteine and the closing phenylalanine or tryptophan. The order of the fields is J gene, clone size, V gene, D gene, CDR3 length, CDR3 protein, CDR3 DNA. A D gene is named only where the DNA matches it firmly. Clone size is stated in some rows and not others, as once, few, many or a class when expanded.

J gene: TRBJ1-2
clone size: .
V gene: TRBV5-4
D gene: .
CDR3 length: 13
CDR3 protein: CASSPGQNYGYTF
CDR3 DNA: TGTGCCAGCAGCCCGGGACAAAACTATGGCTACACCTTC

J gene: TRBJ2-7
clone size: .
V gene: TRBV6-6
D gene: .
CDR3 length: 12
CDR3 protein: CASHQTELEQYF
CDR3 DNA: TGTGCCAGCCATCAAACAGAACTCGAGCAGTACTTC

J gene: TRBJ1-2
clone size: .
V gene: TRBV5-4
D gene: .
CDR3 length: 17
CDR3 protein: CASSLDGTAESAYGYTF
CDR3 DNA: TGTGCCAGCAGCTTGGATGGGACCGCTGAATCCGCTTATGGCTACACCTTC

J gene: TRBJ2-1
clone size: .
V gene: TRBV10-3
D gene: .
CDR3 length: 13
CDR3 protein: CAISELASNEQFF
CDR3 DNA: TGTGCCATCAGTGAACTAGCTAGCAATGAGCAGTTCTTC

J gene: TRBJ2-5
clone size: .
V gene: TRBV5-4
D gene: TRBD1
CDR3 length: 16
CDR3 protein: CASSSGQGHDQETQYF
CDR3 DNA: TGTGCCAGCAGCTCGGGACAGGGGCATGATCAAGAGACCCAGTACTTC

J gene: TRBJ1-5
clone size: .
V gene: TRBV28
D gene: .
CDR3 length: 13
CDR3 protein: CASSLFRDQPQHF
CDR3 DNA: TGTGCCAGCAGTTTATTCCGGGATCAGCCCCAGCATTTT

J gene: TRBJ2-7
clone size: .
V gene: TRBV10-3
D gene: .
CDR3 length: 17
CDR3 protein: CAISEGKWPPGAYEQYF
CDR3 DNA: TGTGCCATCAGTGAGGGGAAGTGGCCCCCTGGCGCCTACGAGCAGTACTTC

J gene: TRBJ1-6
clone size: few
V gene: TRBV7-6
D gene: TRBD1
CDR3 length: 14
CDR3 protein: CASSLNGQGAPLHF
CDR3 DNA: TGTGCCAGCAGCTTAAATGGGCAGGGGGCACCCCTCCACTTT

J gene: TRBJ2-1
clone size: .
V gene: TRBV2
D gene: .
CDR3 length: 12
CDR3 protein: CASSDGGPEQFF
CDR3 DNA: TGTGCCAGCAGTGATGGGGGTCCTGAGCAGTTCTTC

J gene: TRBJ1-1
clone size: once
V gene: TRBV5-1
D gene: .
CDR3 length: 13
CDR3 protein: CASSLDRRTEAFF
CDR3 DNA: TGCGCCAGCAGCCTAGACAGGAGAACTGAAGCTTTCTTT

J gene: TRBJ2-1
clone size: .
V gene: TRBV4-1
D gene: TRBD2
CDR3 length: 15
CDR3 protein: CASSQLAGTYNEQFF
CDR3 DNA: TGCGCCAGCAGCCAGCTAGCGGGTACCTACAATGAGCAGTTCTTC

J gene: TRBJ1-1
clone size: .
V gene: TRBV5-1
D gene: TRBD1
CDR3 length: 12
CDR3 protein: CASRQGGVEAFF
CDR3 DNA: TGCGCCAGCCGACAGGGAGGAGTTGAAGCTTTCTTT

J gene: TRBJ2-7
clone size: .
V gene: TRBV11-2
D gene: .
CDR3 length: 13
CDR3 protein: CASSFTRFYEQYF
CDR3 DNA: TGTGCCAGCAGTTTCACACGATTCTACGAGCAGTACTTC

J gene: TRBJ2-1
clone size: .
V gene: TRBV7-9
D gene: TRBD2
CDR3 length: 15
CDR3 protein: CASSLGMGGYNEQFF
CDR3 DNA: TGTGCCAGCAGCTTAGGTATGGGGGGGTACAATGAGCAGTTCTTC

J gene: TRBJ2-2
clone size: .
V gene: TRBV5-1
D gene: .
CDR3 length: 14
CDR3 protein: CASSFGGFTGELFF
CDR3 DNA: TGCGCCAGCAGCTTTGGCGGGTTCACCGGGGAGCTGTTTTTT

J gene: TRBJ1-5
clone size: .
V gene: TRBV18
D gene: TRBD1
CDR3 length: 16
CDR3 protein: CASSPSTLGTGQPQHF
CDR3 DNA: TGTGCCAGCTCACCATCAACACTAGGGACAGGGCAGCCCCAGCATTTT

J gene: TRBJ2-3
clone size: once
V gene: TRBV2
D gene: TRBD2
CDR3 length: 15
CDR3 protein: CASSGSGGAIDTQYF
CDR3 DNA: TGTGCCAGCAGTGGGAGCGGGGGGGCCATAGATACGCAGTATTTT

J gene: TRBJ2-6
clone size: .
V gene: TRBV2
D gene: .
CDR3 length: 14
CDR3 protein: CASRRSSGANVLTF
CDR3 DNA: TGTGCCAGCAGGCGGAGCTCTGGGGCCAACGTCCTGACTTTC

J gene: TRBJ1-6
clone size: once
V gene: TRBV5-1
D gene: TRBD1
CDR3 length: 17
CDR3 protein: CASSRDREVFYNSPLHF
CDR3 DNA: TGCGCCAGCAGCCGCGACAGGGAGGTCTTTTATAATTCACCCCTCCACTTT

J gene: TRBJ1-1
clone size: .
V gene: TRBV5-1
D gene: .
CDR3 length: 13
CDR3 protein: CASSPRAPPEAFF
CDR3 DNA: TGCGCCAGCAGCCCCCGGGCCCCTCCTGAAGCTTTCTTT

J gene: TRBJ1-2
clone size: .
V gene: TRBV18
D gene: TRBD1
CDR3 length: 16
CDR3 protein: CASSRNPGTAKIGYTF
CDR3 DNA: TGTGCCAGCTCAAGAAATCCCGGGACAGCTAAAATCGGCTACACCTTC

J gene: TRBJ2-1
clone size: .
V gene: TRBV6-5
D gene: TRBD2
CDR3 length: 15
CDR3 protein: CASSYRDYLVNEQFF
CDR3 DNA: TGTGCCAGCAGTTACCGGGACTACCTAGTCAATGAGCAGTTCTTC

J gene: TRBJ1-1
clone size: .
V gene: TRBV6-5
D gene: .
CDR3 length: 15
CDR3 protein: CASRPWDGAGTEAFF
CDR3 DNA: TGTGCCAGCAGGCCTTGGGACGGGGCAGGAACTGAAGCTTTCTTT

J gene: TRBJ1-5
clone size: few
V gene: TRBV6-6
D gene: TRBD1
CDR3 length: 14
CDR3 protein: CASSGQGAHQPQHF
CDR3 DNA: TGTGCCAGCAGCGGTCAGGGGGCGCATCAGCCCCAGCATTTT

J gene: TRBJ2-7
clone size: .
V gene: TRBV18
D gene: .
CDR3 length: 13
CDR3 protein: CASSPDQTHEQYF
CDR3 DNA: TGTGCCAGCTCACCAGACCAGACCCACGAGCAGTACTTC

J gene: TRBJ2-1
clone size: .
V gene: TRBV5-1
D gene: TRBD2
CDR3 length: 15
CDR3 protein: CASSLQTSGLNEQFF
CDR3 DNA: TGCGCCAGCAGCTTGCAGACTAGCGGACTCAATGAGCAGTTCTTC

J gene: TRBJ2-3
clone size: .
V gene: TRBV5-4
D gene: TRBD2
CDR3 length: 15
CDR3 protein: CASSHPTSGGAHQYF
CDR3 DNA: TGTGCCAGCAGCCACCCGACTAGCGGGGGGGCCCACCAGTATTTT

J gene: TRBJ2-7
clone size: .
V gene: TRBV7-9
D gene: .
CDR3 length: 12
CDR3 protein: CASSSYPGEQYF
CDR3 DNA: TGTGCCAGCAGCTCGTATCCGGGCGAGCAGTACTTC

J gene: TRBJ1-5
clone size: once
V gene: TRBV5-1
D gene: .
CDR3 length: 15
CDR3 protein: CASSLGWGFNQPQHF
CDR3 DNA: TGTGCCAGCAGCTTAGGTTGGGGGTTTAATCAGCCCCAGCATTTT

J gene: TRBJ2-1
clone size: .
V gene: TRBV6-6
D gene: TRBD2
CDR3 length: 15
CDR3 protein: CASSYIGGTPNEQFF
CDR3 DNA: TGTGCCAGCAGTTACATCGGGGGGACCCCCAATGAGCAGTTCTTC

J gene: TRBJ2-7
clone size: .
V gene: TRBV19
D gene: TRBD2
CDR3 length: 16
CDR3 protein: CASSIPFKRESYEQYF
CDR3 DNA: TGTGCCAGTAGTATCCCCTTCAAGCGGGAGAGCTACGAGCAGTACTTC

J gene: TRBJ2-3
clone size: .
V gene: TRBV27
D gene: TRBD2
CDR3 length: 16
CDR3 protein: CASRLTSGIGTDTQYF
CDR3 DNA: TGTGCCAGCAGATTGACTAGCGGGATTGGCACAGATACGCAGTATTTT

J gene: TRBJ2-2
clone size: .
V gene: TRBV27
D gene: .
CDR3 length: 15
CDR3 protein: CASLGTFPNTGELFF
CDR3 DNA: TGTGCCAGCCTAGGGACTTTTCCAAACACCGGGGAGCTGTTTTTT